This T cell receptor beta chain is drawn from a study of blood T cell repertoires in COVID-19. In the study overall: PBMCs, B-cell-depleted T cells, or T cells provided the cDNA or gDNA that made up the material.

V gave up 5 bases and J gave up 4 bases; unmatched junction bases: 7. CDR3 length: 15 residues. Germline CDR1 reads SGHRS; CDR2 reads YFSETQ. Source study methods: From reference gene primer amplification, estimates of nucleated cell counts were derived. Data came from immunoSEQ multiplex PCR; TCRdb stores just in-frame clones and leaves some out. The V and J calls and clone size come from that table; D and trimming were worked out from the DNA. This sample yields about 240,000 clones, of which around four fifths are seen a single time; 5.5% to 8% belongs to the top ten. This clone was observed once. The origin of this receptor is an older woman with active or convalescent COVID-19. The V gene is TRBV5-1, the J gene TRBJ1-1; 11 bases are a match to TRBD1. The specimen sequenced was peripheral blood. CDR3 protein: CASSYGQGAITEAFF. CDR3 sequence (DNA): TGCGCCAGCAGTTATGGACAGGGGGCAATCACTGAAGCTTTCTTT.